Listed below are T cell receptor beta chains from one sample, sequenced in a study of beta chain features in type 1 diabetes. The protocol was immunoSEQ multiplex PCR, while the TCRdb copy is restricted to in-frame clones and leaves out a portion. The sample holds some 640,000 clones; around an eighth are singletons and the top ten take 0.035% to 0.045%. The sequencing input was naive CD4+ T cells from blood. The receptors come from a man between 18 and 29 years old with type 1 diabetes. Each CDR3 is given with its conserved first and last residue. Each record gives: J gene, V gene, D gene, clone size, CDR3 DNA, CDR3 protein. D genes are given only for firm matches. Clone size is not always given. Where it is, it says once, few, many or a class for expanded clones.

j_gene: TRBJ2-2; v_gene: TRBV5-1; d_gene: NA; abundance: NA; CDR3nt: TGCGCCAGCAGCTGGGCCACTGGGGTCACCGGGGAGCTGTTTTTT; CDR3aa: CASSWATGVTGELFF
j_gene: TRBJ1-1; v_gene: TRBV30; d_gene: NA; abundance: NA; CDR3nt: TGTGCCTGGAGCCATGGCGGGAGCACTGAAGCTTTCTTT; CDR3aa: CAWSHGGSTEAFF
j_gene: TRBJ1-2; v_gene: TRBV9; d_gene: NA; abundance: few; CDR3nt: TGTGCCAGCAGCCCGGACAGCTCCTATGGCTACACCTTC; CDR3aa: CASSPDSSYGYTF
j_gene: TRBJ1-5; v_gene: TRBV30; d_gene: NA; abundance: once; CDR3nt: TGTGCCTGGGATGTCGGGACCGGCAATCAGCCCCAGCATTTT; CDR3aa: CAWDVGTGNQPQHF
j_gene: TRBJ1-6; v_gene: TRBV5-1; d_gene: TRBD1; abundance: NA; CDR3nt: TGCGCCAGCAGCGCGGGCGGGACAGCCAATAATTCACCCCTCCACTTT; CDR3aa: CASSAGGTANNSPLHF
j_gene: TRBJ2-7; v_gene: TRBV7-9; d_gene: NA; abundance: few; CDR3nt: TGTGCCAGCAGCACACAGGGCTACGAGCAGTACTTC; CDR3aa: CASSTQGYEQYF
j_gene: TRBJ2-7; v_gene: TRBV27; d_gene: NA; abundance: NA; CDR3nt: TGTGCCAGCAGTCGGAAGTGGGACCCCCATACATTAGGCGAGCAGTACTTC; CDR3aa: CASSRKWDPHTLGEQYF
j_gene: TRBJ1-5; v_gene: TRBV18; d_gene: NA; abundance: few; CDR3nt: TGTGCCAGCTCACCGACAGATAGAAATCAGCCCCAGCATTTT; CDR3aa: CASSPTDRNQPQHF
j_gene: TRBJ2-3; v_gene: TRBV5-4; d_gene: TRBD2; abundance: NA; CDR3nt: TGTGCCAGCAGCACTCGACTAGCGGGAGTGACAGATACGCAGTATTTT; CDR3aa: CASSTRLAGVTDTQYF
j_gene: TRBJ2-7; v_gene: TRBV6-5; d_gene: TRBD1; abundance: NA; CDR3nt: TGTGCCAGCAGTTACCAGAGGACAGGGACCTACGAGCAGTACTTC; CDR3aa: CASSYQRTGTYEQYF
j_gene: TRBJ2-1; v_gene: TRBV5-1; d_gene: NA; abundance: few; CDR3nt: TGCGCCAGCAGTAAAGCCTACAATGAGCAGTTCTTC; CDR3aa: CASSKAYNEQFF
j_gene: TRBJ2-5; v_gene: TRBV30; d_gene: NA; abundance: NA; CDR3nt: TGTGCCTGGAGCGGGGCGGGGGAGACCCAGTACTTC; CDR3aa: CAWSGAGETQYF
j_gene: TRBJ2-2; v_gene: TRBV29-1; d_gene: TRBD1; abundance: NA; CDR3nt: TGCAGCGCCCTAGCCGACAGGGGCACCGGGGAGCTGTTTTTT; CDR3aa: CSALADRGTGELFF
j_gene: TRBJ2-5; v_gene: TRBV19; d_gene: TRBD2; abundance: NA; CDR3nt: TGTGCCAGTAGTGTTGGACTAGACGTAGAGACCCAGTACTTC; CDR3aa: CASSVGLDVETQYF
j_gene: TRBJ2-2; v_gene: TRBV5-1; d_gene: TRBD2; abundance: NA; CDR3nt: TGCGCCAGCAGCGGAGCGGGGAAGAACACCGGGGAGCTGTTTTTT; CDR3aa: CASSGAGKNTGELFF